Below, 31 T cell receptor beta chains from the same sample are listed, as sequenced in a study of vaccination and CD4 T cells after COVID-19. Which antigens these TCRs recognize remains unknown. The Oncomine TCR Beta short-read assay sequenced DNA from cultured CD4+ T cells. TCRdb reprocessed the PCR reads with MiXCR, giving one entry per CDR3 protein. The data hold 7,000 or so distinct CDR3 sequences, with over 35% observed a single time. Treatment noted: approximately 10-day PBMC culture with coronavirus spike peptide pools or control peptides (ViraFEST assay). Gathering of the CD4+ T cells, from the unexposed donor, took place before the COVID-19 pandemic (2011-2018). Sequences were obtained from CD4+ T cells from blood, cultured in vitro. These receptors were taken from a human donor in good health.

The chain has TRBV11-2 and TRBJ2-7; 12 bases map to TRBD2. CDR3 size: 17 residues. V lost 1 base, J lost 1 base, and 5 bases stayed unmatched. Per germline, CDR1 SGHAT and CDR2 FQNNGV. CDR3 protein: CASSLASGGALSYEQYF. The DNA of the CDR3 is TGTGCCAGCAGCTTAGCTAGCGGGGGGGCCCTGTCCTACGAGCAGTACTTC.

The CDR3 DNA reads as TGTGCCAGCAGTTCCGGGACTAGCGGGGCGAACTCACGAGGCTATTTT. As protein: CASSSGTSGANSRGYF. This sequence joins TRBV27 and TRBJ2-3; 13 bases agree with TRBD2. Germline V gene lookup returns CDR1 MNHEY and CDR2 SMNVEV (reference sequence). Trimming cost V 4 bases and J 15 bases; bases outside gene matches: 16. The CDR3 has 16 amino acids.

The DNA for the CDR3 is TGCGCCAGCAACACAGGTATGAACACTGAAGCTTTCTTT. Amino acids: CASNTGMNTEAFF. This chain joins TRBV10-2 and TRBJ1-1; D is perhaps TRBD1 (5 bases). V lost 7 bases and J 0 bases, leaving 9 bases between the germline ends. The CDR3 length is 13 residues. The V gene's germline CDR1 is WSHSY and CDR2 SAAADI.

J is TRBJ2-1 and V is TRBV7-6, with 11 bases aligning to TRBD2. CDR3 size: 15 residues. The V gene's germline CDR1 is SGHVS and CDR2 FNYEAQ. The V gene end was trimmed by 4 bases and the J gene end by 4 bases; junction bases not matched to a gene: 3. The CDR3 loop reads CASSSGTSGYNEQFF. In DNA form, the CDR3 reads TGTGCCAGCAGCTCCGGGACTAGCGGATACAATGAGCAGTTCTTC.

This clonotype has just a few counts. The CDR3 is CASSGQPNTEAFF. DNA for the CDR3: TGTGCCAGCAGCGGACAGCCGAACACTGAAGCTTTCTTT. The genes are TRBV11-2 and TRBJ1-1, with D tentatively TRBD1 (6 bases). V lost 5 bases to trimming and J lost 1 base, with 8 bases between them. The CDR3 loop spans 13 amino acids. The germline V gene encodes CDR1 SGHAT and CDR2 FQNNGV.

This sequence joins TRBV20-1 and TRBJ2-1, with D possibly matching TRBD1 (6 bases). The germline gives CDR1 DFQATT, CDR2 SNEGSKA (reference sequence). The V and J ends lost 3 bases and 11 bases respectively, with 11 bases between them. The CDR3 covers 11 residues. This CDR3 reads CSASRDTKQFF. The CDR3 bases are TGCAGTGCTAGTCGGGACACCAAGCAGTTCTTC.

This clonotype has more than one count but fewer than ten. The chain couples TRBV28 to TRBJ1-2, with D unclear. CDR1 MDHEN and CDR2 SYDVKM come from the germline V gene. The CDR3 contains 13 residues. Trimming took off 7 bases at V and 0 bases at J, with 9 bases between the two ends. The CDR3 region is CASIGGANYGYTF. The CDR3 DNA reads TGTGCCAGCATTGGCGGAGCTAACTATGGCTACACCTTC.

J is TRBJ2-7 and V is TRBV10-3; D uncertain. CDR1 is ENHRY and CDR2 is SYGVKD in the germline V gene. CDR3 size: 11 residues. The ends were cut back, 3 bases at V and 4 bases at J, with 4 bases in the middle. This CDR3 is CAISDTYEQYF. Here the CDR3 DNA reads TGTGCCATCAGTGATACGTACGAGCAGTACTTC.

The chain employs TRBV11-3 and TRBJ2-1; D is perhaps TRBD1 or TRBD2 (5 bases each). Trimming left V 5 bases short and J 6 bases short, with 17 bases between. The germline V gene has CDR1 SGHNT and CDR2 YENEEA. This CDR3 has 15 amino acids. The CDR3: CASSSAQGVVNEQFF. Written as DNA, the CDR3 is TGTGCCAGCAGCAGTGCCCAGGGAGTAGTCAATGAGCAGTTCTTC.

This clonotype has only a few counts. This chain uses TRBV19 with TRBJ1-2; no clear D. The V end was cut by 6 bases, the J end by 5 bases, with 10 bases between. Germline lookup yields CDR1 LNHDA and CDR2 SQIVND (reference sequence). This CDR3 comprises 12 residues. CDR3 in DNA: TGTGCCAGTAGGGGTAGGGAATATGGCTACACCTTC. It is translated as CASRGREYGYTF.

This clonotype has just a few counts. The V and J genes are TRBV7-9 and TRBJ2-2, with 7 bases lining up with TRBD2. This CDR3 region has 15 residues. CDR1 SEHNR and CDR2 FQNEAQ come from the germline V gene (reference sequence). V dropped 4 bases and J dropped 7; count of bases not matched to a gene: 9. The CDR3, as DNA: TGTGCCAGCAGCTCCAGCGGGGCGGTGTACGGGGAGCTGTTTTTT. Protein: CASSSSGAVYGELFF.

The chain has TRBV19 and TRBJ2-1; 11 bases are shared with TRBD2. The CDR3 consists of 15 residues. After removal of 3 bases from V and 4 bases from J, the junction contained 2 bases not matched to a gene. In germline, CDR1 is LNHDA, CDR2 SQIVND (reference sequence). CDR3 residues: CASSMTSGTYNEQFF. CDR3 DNA: TGTGCCAGTAGTATGACTAGCGGGACGTACAATGAGCAGTTCTTC.

V usage is TRBV5-1 and J usage is TRBJ2-1; weak D call: TRBD1 (5 bases). Trimming pared 3 bases from V and 5 bases from J, leaving 18 bases between. Germline V gene sequence: CDR1 SGHRS, CDR2 YFSETQ. The CDR3 runs 16 residues. CDR3 DNA sequence: TGCGCCAGCAGCTCCCCCCACCTGGGGCTAAACAATGAGCAGTTCTTC. Translated, it gives CASSSPHLGLNNEQFF.

This clonotype was found a few times. CDR3 sequence reads: CASSDRTTSYEQYF. The DNA of the CDR3 is TGTGCCAGCAGTGATAGGACAACCTCCTACGAGCAGTACTTC. V is TRBV6-1 and J is TRBJ2-7, with D possibly TRBD1 on 5 matching bases. The CDR3 has 14 amino acids. The V end was cut by 3 bases, the J end by 0 bases, with 9 bases between. Germline values: CDR1 MNHNS, CDR2 SASEGT.

The chain is built from TRBV15 and TRBJ2-1; D remains ambiguous. The CDR3 runs 12 residues. Germline CDR1 is LNHNV and CDR2 is YYDKDF (reference sequence). V lost 2 bases to trimming and J lost 8 bases, with 7 bases between them. CDR3 amino acids: CATSRYQDEQFF. CDR3 nucleotides: TGTGCCACCAGCAGATATCAGGATGAGCAGTTCTTC.

V is TRBV19 and J is TRBJ1-4, with a possible D match to TRBD1 (6 bases). CDR1 is LNHDA, CDR2 SQIVND, per germline (reference sequence). The CDR3 sequence is 10 residues long. The V end lost 10 bases, the J end lost 14 bases, and 14 bases lay between the germline ends. CDR3 coding DNA: TGTGCCACCTCACAGGGTGAGCTGTTTTTT. Translated: CATSQGELFF.

This chain links TRBV19 with TRBJ1-1; no reliable D call. Germline V gene data show CDR1 as LNHDA and CDR2 as SQIVND (reference sequence). There are 14 residues in the CDR3. Trimming left V 7 bases short and J 7 bases short, with 19 bases between. CDR3 nucleotide sequence: TGTGCCAGTAACCGAACTATGGGGTTGTATGAAGCTTTCTTT. Translated, it gives CASNRTMGLYEAFF.

The rearrangement uses TRBV19 and TRBJ1-1; D gene ambiguous. V was shortened by 5 bases and J by 0 bases, with 7 bases between the two germline ends. CDR3 length: 13 amino acids. The germline gives CDR1 LNHDA, CDR2 SQIVND (reference sequence). CDR3 sequence reads: CASSSGLNTEAFF. In nucleotides, the CDR3 is TGTGCCAGTAGTTCCGGGTTGAACACTGAAGCTTTCTTT.

The chain couples TRBV4-1 to TRBJ1-1, with D unresolved. V was cut by 4 bases and J by 0 bases, with 9 bases left in between. The CDR3 sequence is 14 residues long. The V gene's germline CDR1 is MGHRA and CDR2 YSYEKL. The CDR3 region is CASSLDTVNTEAFF. DNA of the CDR3: TGCGCCAGCAGCCTTGACACCGTGAACACTGAAGCTTTCTTT.

This clonotype was detected a few times. The chain carries TRBV10-2 and TRBJ2-7; D call uncertain. V gave up 8 bases and J gave up 7 bases, with 24 bases separating them. The germline V gene encodes CDR1 WSHSY and CDR2 SAAADI. The CDR3 is 15 residues long. CDR3 nucleotide sequence: TGCGCCAGCGTTGTATTAGTTTTAAGGGCTCGAGAGCAGTACTTC. Its protein product is CASVVLVLRAREQYF.

The chain links TRBV12-3 or TRBV12-4 to TRBJ1-6; a weak D match, TRBD1 (5 bases). The ends were cut back, 6 bases at V and 9 bases at J, with 15 bases in the middle. The length of the CDR3 is 14 residues. CDR3 residues: CASSVQGGVSPLHF. CDR3 coding DNA: TGTGCCAGCAGCGTTCAGGGAGGGGTTTCACCCCTCCACTTT.

This clonotype turned up a few times. The V call is TRBV6-1, the J call TRBJ1-1, with D perhaps matching TRBD1 (6 bases). The CDR3 runs 14 residues. CDR1 is MNHNS, CDR2 SASEGT, per germline. Trimming cost V 5 bases and J 3 bases, with 13 bases left between them. The CDR3 DNA reads as TGTGCCAGCAGTCGACAGGCGGAGGACACTGAAGCTTTCTTT. The encoded protein is CASSRQAEDTEAFF.

V usage is TRBV6-1 and J usage is TRBJ1-1; D is ambiguous. The germline CDR1 and CDR2 sequences are MNHNS and SASEGT. The length of the CDR3 is 13 residues. Trimming took off 5 bases at V and 6 bases at J, with 13 bases between the two ends. This chain's CDR3 is CASSKGYGAEAFF. CDR3 DNA: TGTGCCAGCAGTAAAGGGTATGGTGCTGAAGCTTTCTTT.

V is TRBV2 and J is TRBJ1-1, with D perhaps TRBD1 (5 bases). Germline assignment: CDR1 SNHLY and CDR2 FYNNEI. V was pared by 6 bases and J by 4 bases, with 15 bases between. This CDR3 region has 14 residues. The chain's CDR3 is CASRTGTLLTEAFF. The DNA for the CDR3 is TGTGCCAGCAGGACCGGGACGCTACTCACTGAAGCTTTCTTT.

The V gene is TRBV6-1, the J gene TRBJ1-2; possible D gene TRBD1, 6 bases. Germline V gene data show CDR1 as MNHNS and CDR2 as SASEGT. Between the trimmed V and J ends, which lost 4 bases and 5 bases, there was a span of 8 bases. The CDR3 totals 12 residues. CDR3 sequence: CASSGGGYGYTF. The CDR3 nucleotides read TGTGCCAGCAGTGGAGGGGGGTATGGCTACACCTTC.

This chain connects TRBV6-1 to TRBJ2-3, with 10 bases aligning to TRBD2. The V segment lost 6 bases and the J segment 2 bases; nucleotides outside the gene matches: 8. The CDR3 has 16 amino acids. CDR1 and CDR2 from the germline V gene are MNHNS and SASEGT. The CDR3 DNA follows: TGTGCCAGCAGAAGGGAACTAGCGGGGCTCACAGATACGCAGTATTTT. Its protein is CASRRELAGLTDTQYF.

This chain uses TRBV11-2 with TRBJ2-3; D call uncertain. V was cut by 5 bases and J by 2 bases, with 17 bases left in between. This CDR3 spans 16 amino acids. Looked up from germline, CDR1 is SGHAT and CDR2 is FQNNGV. CDR3 residues: CASSETPPDPTDTQYF. The CDR3 region has the DNA TGTGCCAGCAGCGAGACCCCACCGGACCCCACAGATACGCAGTATTTT.

V and J are TRBV27 and TRBJ1-2; no clear D gene. The germline V gene encodes CDR1 MNHEY and CDR2 SMNVEV (reference sequence). V lost 7 bases to trimming and J lost 4 bases, with 19 bases between them. The CDR3 is 15 residues long. The CDR3 coding sequence is TGTGCCAGCACCGCCAGACCGGGAACTTTCTATGGCTACACCTTC. Its translation is CASTARPGTFYGYTF.

The rearrangement joins TRBV19 to TRBJ2-2; D uncertain. With 6 bases removed from V and 6 bases from J, the gap between germline ends came to 5 bases. From germline, CDR1 is LNHDA and CDR2 SQIVND (reference sequence). This CDR3 comprises 11 residues. CDR3 sequence: CASSVPGELFF. As DNA, the CDR3 is TGTGCCAGTAGCGTTCCCGGGGAGCTGTTTTTT.

The V and J genes are TRBV2 and TRBJ1-1, with TRBD1 matching 9 bases. This CDR3 is 13 amino acids long. With V trimmed by 7 bases and J by 3 bases, 3 bases remained unmatched. CDR1 is SNHLY, CDR2 FYNNEI, per germline. The CDR3 region has the DNA TGTGCCAGCAAACGACAGGGGGACACTGAAGCTTTCTTT. It encodes CASKRQGDTEAFF.

This chain joins TRBV6-1 and TRBJ1-1; 9 bases fit TRBD1. The CDR3 has 15 residues. Germline CDR1 is MNHNS and CDR2 is SASEGT. The ends lost 7 bases at V and 7 bases at J; junction bases unmatched: 13. This CDR3 reads CASNHGQGMLGEAFF. The CDR3 DNA is TGTGCCAGCAACCACGGACAGGGGATGTTGGGTGAAGCTTTCTTT.